This T cell receptor beta chain originates from a study of T cell changes during pregnancy in multiple sclerosis. The CDR3 consists of 14 residues. Trimming pared 3 bases from V and 3 bases from J, leaving 9 bases between. The germline V gene has CDR1 MDHEN and CDR2 SYDVKM. The method was immunoSEQ multiplex PCR; TCRdb's version includes in-frame clones alone and lacks a portion of them. Found here are tens of thousands of clones, 92% of them singletons; the top ten hold roughly 2.3%. The source material was peripheral blood, sampled in the third trimester of pregnancy. The rearrangement joins TRBV28 to TRBJ1-5, with D uncertain. This clonotype was sampled from a female donor with multiple sclerosis, enrolled in a pregnancy study. CDR3 residues: CASSLRSYNQPQHF. The DNA for the CDR3 is TGTGCCAGCAGTTTGCGGAGCTACAATCAGCCCCAGCATTTT.